Included here is one T cell receptor beta chain sequence, with context. Amplifying from RNA transcripts, the study obtained TCR beta CDR3 regions. A first-round RT-PCR used HTBI primers, followed by a second-round multiplex PCR. Each CDR3 protein is one row after TCRdb ran MiXCR on the multiplex PCR reads. The sample gives more than 1,000,000 distinct CDR3 sequences, about two fifths of which show up once; over 8.5% is in the top ten. The data were obtained in a study of Graves' ophthalmopathy and Graves' hyperthyroidism. The sequence derives from an adult man with Graves' hyperthyroidism. Specimen: peripheral blood or thyroid tissue (not recorded which).

CDR3 protein: CASSYLGTGGCEQYF. CDR3 DNA: TGTGCCAGCAGCTATCTGGGGACAGGGGGTTGTGAGCAGTACTTC. This chain joins TRBV7-8 and TRBJ2-7, with 11 bases that match TRBD1. CDR1 and CDR2 (germline): SGHVS, FQNEAQ. The CDR3 contains 15 residues. V shed 4 bases and J 7 bases; nucleotides not matched to a gene: 9.